These T cell receptor beta chains were read from a single sample in a study of blood T cell repertoires in COVID-19. Clones were read by immunoSEQ multiplex PCR, and TCRdb kept only the in-frame ones, dropping some. Of approximately 300,000 clones in the sample, approximately 90% were seen once. Input material: PBMCs or T cells enriched from blood (not recorded which). The receptors originated from a young woman who had recovered from COVID-19. The CDR3 runs from the conserved cysteine through the conserved F or W. D genes are given only for firm matches. Size is stated for part of the rows, as once, few or many counts, or as a class when the clone is expanded.

length	J	D	size	V	CDR3	DNA
16	TRBJ2-5	TRBD2	NA	TRBV19	CASSISPAGGRETQYF	TGTGCCAGTAGTATCAGCCCAGCGGGGGGGCGCGAGACCCAGTACTTC
13	TRBJ1-2	TRBD1	NA	TRBV10-1	CASNVGQGKSYTF	TGCGCCAGCAATGTGGGACAGGGAAAAAGCTACACCTTC
15	TRBJ1-1	NA	NA	TRBV7-9	CASSLQGDITLSAFF	TGTGCCAGCAGCTTACAGGGCGACATCACTCTATCCGCTTTCTTT
14	TRBJ1-5	TRBD1	NA	TRBV18	CASSPRGGNQPQHF	TGTGCCAGCTCACCCAGGGGGGGCAATCAGCCCCAGCATTTT
14	TRBJ1-1	TRBD1	NA	TRBV19	CASSRDRGNTEAFF	TGTGCCAGTAGTCGAGACAGGGGGAACACTGAAGCTTTCTTT
14	TRBJ2-5	NA	NA	TRBV7-9	CASSLGPGKETQYF	TGTGCCAGCAGCTTAGGTCCGGGAAAAGAGACCCAGTACTTC
13	TRBJ1-1	NA	NA	TRBV29-1	CSVEEQGETEAFF	TGCAGCGTTGAAGAACAGGGTGAGACTGAAGCTTTCTTT
14	TRBJ2-1	TRBD1	once	TRBV6-6	CASSYGTGNNEQFF	TGTGCCAGCAGTTACGGGACAGGTAACAATGAGCAGTTCTTC
14	TRBJ2-3	NA	NA	TRBV18	CASSPEGVTDTQYF	TGTGCCAGCTCACCAGAAGGAGTTACAGATACGCAGTATTTT
16	TRBJ2-1	TRBD1	NA	TRBV28	CASSPLGTGGVHEQFF	TGTGCCAGCAGTCCACTCGGGACAGGGGGCGTGCATGAGCAGTTCTTC
17	TRBJ2-1	NA	NA	TRBV19	CASSSLGRGASYNEQFF	TGTGCCAGTAGCTCTCTTGGGAGGGGGGCGAGCTACAATGAGCAGTTCTTC